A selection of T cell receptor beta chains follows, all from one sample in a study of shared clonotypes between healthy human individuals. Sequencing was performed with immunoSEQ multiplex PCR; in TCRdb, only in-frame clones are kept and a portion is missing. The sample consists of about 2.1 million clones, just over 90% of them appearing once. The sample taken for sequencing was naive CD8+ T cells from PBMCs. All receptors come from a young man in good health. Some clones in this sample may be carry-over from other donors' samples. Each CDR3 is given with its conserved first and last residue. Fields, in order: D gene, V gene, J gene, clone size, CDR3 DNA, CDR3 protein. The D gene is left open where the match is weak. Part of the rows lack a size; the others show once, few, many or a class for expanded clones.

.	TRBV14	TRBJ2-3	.	TGTGCCAGCAGCCAAGATGGGGGGGGGCAGCAGAATACGCAGTATTTT	CASSQDGGGQQNTQYF
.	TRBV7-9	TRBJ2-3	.	TGTGCCAGCAGCTTAGGGGTAGCGCAAGATACGCAGTATTTT	CASSLGVAQDTQYF
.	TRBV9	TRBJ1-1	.	TGTGCCAGCAGCGTAGGGGGGGCGACTGAAGCTTTCTTT	CASSVGGATEAFF
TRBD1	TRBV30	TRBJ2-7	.	TGTGCCTGCCCGGGACAGACATTGGGGGAGCAGTACTTC	CACPGQTLGEQYF
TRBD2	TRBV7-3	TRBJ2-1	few	TGTGCCAGCAGCTTAACCGGGACTACCGACAATGAGCAGTTCTTC	CASSLTGTTDNEQFF
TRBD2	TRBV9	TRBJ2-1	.	TGTGCCAGCAGCTCCACTAGCGGACTAAGTGGTGAGCAGTTCTTC	CASSSTSGLSGEQFF
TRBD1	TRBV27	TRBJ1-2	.	TGTGCCAGCAGTCCCCGGACAGGGTCGTGGTATGGCTACACCTTC	CASSPRTGSWYGYTF
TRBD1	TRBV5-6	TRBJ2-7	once	TGTGCCAGCAGATTGGACAGGGCCCTCTACGAGCAGTACTTC	CASRLDRALYEQYF
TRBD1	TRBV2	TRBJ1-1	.	TGTGCCAGCTTTAACTACAGGGGTGGGATGAACACTGAAGCTTTCTTT	CASFNYRGGMNTEAFF
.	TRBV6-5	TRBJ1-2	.	TGTGCCAGCAGTTCCGGACCCCGGGTTGCCCTTTATGGCTACACCTTC	CASSSGPRVALYGYTF
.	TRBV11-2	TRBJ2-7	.	TGTGCCAGCAGCTTAGGAAGGGGGTCCGAGCAGTACTTC	CASSLGRGSEQYF
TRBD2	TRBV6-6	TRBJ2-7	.	TGTGCCAGCAGAAAACCGGGACTAGGGGTAAGCGAGCAGTACTTC	CASRKPGLGVSEQYF
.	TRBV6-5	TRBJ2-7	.	TGTGCCAGCAGTTACTCTTTCGGCACAACAGCCTACGAGCAGTACTTC	CASSYSFGTTAYEQYF
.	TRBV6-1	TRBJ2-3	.	TGTGCCAGCAGTGAGTCCGGACTTGGCACAGATACGCAGTATTTT	CASSESGLGTDTQYF
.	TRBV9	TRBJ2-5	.	TGTGCCAGCAGCGTCGGGCAGCAAATCCAAGAGACCCAGTACTTC	CASSVGQQIQETQYF
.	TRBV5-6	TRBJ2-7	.	TGTGCCAGCAGCCTTATTCCGGGCTCCTACGAGCAGTACTTC	CASSLIPGSYEQYF
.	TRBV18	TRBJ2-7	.	TGTGCCAGCTCATCGGACGGAACCTACGAGCAGTACTTC	CASSSDGTYEQYF
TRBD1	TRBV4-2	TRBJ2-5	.	TGTGCCAGCAGTCGCGACCGGGACAGGGCAGGAGAGACCCAGTACTTC	CASSRDRDRAGETQYF